The present TCR beta chain was sequenced within a study of T cells in Graves' hyperthyroidism and ophthalmopathy. RNA transcripts provided the source from which TCR beta CDR3 regions were amplified. The HTBI set primed first-round TCR CDR3 RT-PCR. TCRdb redid the calling of the multiplex PCR reads with MiXCR, one entry per CDR3 protein. The table records under 400,000 distinct CDR3 sequences, roughly 18% of them present only once. Diagnosis of hyperthyroidism was new in patients aged 18 to 65, and its duration was under 2 months. Patients with uncontrolled infections, other autoimmune diseases, pregnancy or lactation were excluded. This clonotype was picked up many times. The TCR was taken from a woman between 45 and 65 years old with Graves' hyperthyroidism. Sequencing used blood.

The DNA of the CDR3 is TGTGCCAGCAGTGATGAGCTCTACAATGAGCAGTTCTTC. Protein: CASSDELYNEQFF. V and J are TRBV2 and TRBJ2-1, with D hard to call. The CDR3 runs 13 residues. The V and J ends lost 3 bases and 3 bases respectively, with 6 bases between them. The germline V gene encodes CDR1 SNHLY and CDR2 FYNNEI.